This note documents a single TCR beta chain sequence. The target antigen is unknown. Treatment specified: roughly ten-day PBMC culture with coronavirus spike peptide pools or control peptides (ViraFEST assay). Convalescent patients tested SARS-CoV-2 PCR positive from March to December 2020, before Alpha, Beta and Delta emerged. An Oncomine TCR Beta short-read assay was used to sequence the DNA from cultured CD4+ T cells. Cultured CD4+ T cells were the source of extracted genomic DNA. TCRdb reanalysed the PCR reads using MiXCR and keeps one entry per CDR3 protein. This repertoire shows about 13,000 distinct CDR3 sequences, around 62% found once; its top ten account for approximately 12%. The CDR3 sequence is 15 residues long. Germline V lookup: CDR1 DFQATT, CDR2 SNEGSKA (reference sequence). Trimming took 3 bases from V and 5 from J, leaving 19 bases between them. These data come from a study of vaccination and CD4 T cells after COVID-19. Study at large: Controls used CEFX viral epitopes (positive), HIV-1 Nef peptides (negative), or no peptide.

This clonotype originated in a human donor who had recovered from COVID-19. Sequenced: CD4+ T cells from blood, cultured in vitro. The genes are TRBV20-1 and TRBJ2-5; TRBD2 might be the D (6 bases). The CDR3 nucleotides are TGCAGTGCTAGTTACGACGGGAGAGGAGGGGAGACCCAGTACTTC. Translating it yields CSASYDGRGGETQYF.